This is a list of T cell receptor beta chains from one sample in a study of cytomegalovirus exposure and HLA in healthy donors. The method was immunoSEQ multiplex PCR; TCRdb's version includes in-frame clones alone and lacks a portion of them. There are approximately 150,000 clones in the sample; 61% occur only once, and 1.8% lies in the top ten. Sequencing was carried out using PBMCs. Every receptor here comes from a male donor in good health and CMV-seronegative. Each CDR3 is given with its conserved first and last residue. The D gene is left open where the match is weak. Clone size is shown for a subset of rows, as once, few, many or a class of expanded clone.

clone_size d_call j_call v_call cdr3_length cdr3_nt cdr3_aa
NA NA TRBJ2-7 TRBV25-1 15 TGTGCCAGCAGTGAATCGGCAGGCCGAGCCTACGAGCAGTACTTC CASSESAGRAYEQYF
NA NA TRBJ2-3 TRBV11-3 14 TGTGCCAGCAGCTCCTTGTCTAGCACAGATACGCAGTATTTT CASSSLSSTDTQYF
few NA TRBJ2-7 TRBV11-2 15 TGTGCCAGCAGCTTAGGCCCCGCACAAGACTACGAGCAGTACTTC CASSLGPAQDYEQYF
NA TRBD2 TRBJ2-1 TRBV5-1 15 TGCGCCACCTTAGATCCTAGCGGGGGAGGCAATGAGCAGTTCTTC CATLDPSGGGNEQFF
NA NA TRBJ2-7 TRBV14 15 TGTGCCAGCAGCCAGATCTTAGGAGGTGGCTACGAGCAGTACTTC CASSQILGGGYEQYF
few NA TRBJ1-5 TRBV7-9 13 TGTGCCAGCAGCCCCCCGGGGGGTCAGCCCCAGCATTTT CASSPPGGQPQHF
NA TRBD2 TRBJ2-7 TRBV5-6 15 TGTGCCAGCAGCTTCCGGGAGGTATTAAAGAACGAGCAGTACTTC CASSFREVLKNEQYF
NA TRBD2 TRBJ2-5 TRBV11-2 18 TGTGCCAGCAGCCAAGGGGGACTAGCGGGGGGGAGGTCAGAGACCCAGTACTTC CASSQGGLAGGRSETQYF
NA NA TRBJ2-1 TRBV7-8 15 TGTGCCAGCAGCTTAGCCGTTAGCTCCTACAATGAGCAGTTCTTC CASSLAVSSYNEQFF
NA TRBD1 TRBJ2-5 TRBV11-2 16 TGTGCCAGCAGCTTACTGGGGACAGCCCCACAAGAGACCCAGTACTTC CASSLLGTAPQETQYF
NA NA TRBJ1-2 TRBV5-6 13 TGTGCCAGCAGCTTACAACCAAACTATGGCTACACCTTC CASSLQPNYGYTF
few TRBD1 TRBJ1-6 TRBV5-1 14 TGCGCCAGCAGCATAGGACAGGGTTCATCACCCCTCCACTTT CASSIGQGSSPLHF
NA TRBD2 TRBJ2-1 TRBV7-8 13 TGTGCCAGCAGCTTAACTAGCGGGATCGTATCCTTCTTC CASSLTSGIVSFF
few NA TRBJ1-2 TRBV6-5 14 TGTGCCAGCACTCGCCAGGGAATAGTAGAGGGCTACACCTTC CASTRQGIVEGYTF
NA TRBD1 TRBJ2-5 TRBV2 14 TGTGCCAGCAGTGTAGGGACAGGGGGGGAGACCCAGTACTTC CASSVGTGGETQYF
NA TRBD2 TRBJ2-3 TRBV7-6 15 TGTGCCAGCAGCTTAATAGCGGGGAGAACAGATACGCAGTATTTT CASSLIAGRTDTQYF
NA TRBD2 TRBJ2-7 TRBV14 15 TGTGCCAGCAGCCAACCCTCAGCGGGAAGGGTCGAGCAGTACTTC CASSQPSAGRVEQYF
once TRBD1 TRBJ1-1 TRBV19 15 TGTGCCAGTAGTCCGGGGACAGGGGATAGGGGGCGGGCTTTCTTT CASSPGTGDRGRAFF
NA TRBD1 TRBJ2-7 TRBV15 15 TGTGCCACCAGCAGGGACCGGGACAGGGGGCTCGAGCAGTACTTC CATSRDRDRGLEQYF
once NA TRBJ2-4 TRBV27 13 TGTGCCAGCAGCTCAGGGATCTCACCCATTCAGTACTTC CASSSGISPIQYF
NA TRBD1 TRBJ1-4 TRBV10-2 14 TGCGCCAGCAGAAAAGAAGGGACAGTTGAAAAACTGTTTTTT CASRKEGTVEKLFF
NA NA TRBJ2-7 TRBV6-5 16 TGTGCCAGCAGTTACACCCCTAGGCAGGGCGCCTACGAGCAGTACTTC CASSYTPRQGAYEQYF
few NA TRBJ1-6 TRBV7-9 17 TGTGCCAGCAGCTTCCCGCCCGCGGCAGAAGGTGATTCACCCCTCCACTTT CASSFPPAAEGDSPLHF
NA NA TRBJ1-1 TRBV27 14 TGTGCCAGCAGCCCGAACGACAGACCCGCGAGCACTTTCTTT CASSPNDRPASTFF
NA TRBD1 TRBJ1-4 TRBV30 16 TGTGCCTGGAGTCCACCAGGGGGCTCTCTCGGGGAAAAACTGTTTTTT CAWSPPGGSLGEKLFF
once NA TRBJ2-5 TRBV9 14 TGTGCCAGCAGCGTCGGGGGAGACCAAGAGACCCAGTACTTC CASSVGGDQETQYF
NA TRBD2 TRBJ2-1 TRBV29-1 15 TGCAGCGTTGGGGCTAGCGGGGGCTCCTACAATGAGCAGTTCTTC CSVGASGGSYNEQFF
NA TRBD1 TRBJ2-7 TRBV12-5 11 TGTGCTAGCCAGGGACAGGGACCCGCGTACTTC CASQGQGPAYF
NA TRBD1 TRBJ2-2 TRBV2 14 TGTGCCAGCAGTAGCAGGGGGCACGACGGGGAGCTGTTTTTT CASSSRGHDGELFF
NA TRBD1 TRBJ2-7 TRBV29-1 13 TGCAGCGTAGTAGACAGGGTTTCCTACGAGCAGTACTTC CSVVDRVSYEQYF
NA NA TRBJ1-6 TRBV7-3 13 TGTGCCAGCAGCGCGCGGACAGATTCACCCCTCCACTTT CASSARTDSPLHF
NA NA TRBJ1-5 TRBV5-5 15 TGTGCCAGCAGCTTGGGCAGGGGAAGCAATCAGCCCCAGCATTTT CASSLGRGSNQPQHF
NA NA TRBJ1-1 TRBV27 18 TGTGCCAGCAGTTCGTTACACCGCAGGGTAGGGATGAACACTGAAGCTTTCTTT CASSSLHRRVGMNTEAFF
NA TRBD1 TRBJ2-1 TRBV7-3 15 TGTGCCAGCAGCGTAGGGGGACAGTCCTTTAATGAGCAGTTCTTC CASSVGGQSFNEQFF
NA NA TRBJ2-2 TRBV5-1 13 TGCGCCAGCAGCCAACAGGGAACCGGGGAGCTGTTTTTT CASSQQGTGELFF